The clone carrying this T cell receptor beta chain came up many times. Antigen: not known. CDR3 length equals 16 residues. Germline V gives CDR1 MNHEY, CDR2 SVGEGT. V gave up 1 base and J gave up 5 bases, with 17 bases separating them. The entry originates in a study of Graves' ophthalmopathy and Graves' hyperthyroidism. Regarding the study as a whole: Most thyroid clonotypes with frequency above 0.001 were detected in blood too.

Enrolled hyperthyroidism patients had a new diagnosis, a duration under 2 months, and an age of 18 to 65. Scientists amplified the TCR beta CDR3 regions from RNA transcripts. After a first-round RT-PCR with HTBI primers, a second-round multiplex PCR was run. TCRdb independently ran MiXCR on the multiplex PCR reads; one entry per CDR3 protein. The table lists hundreds of thousands of distinct CDR3 sequences, around 21% of them singletons. The sample was peripheral blood. This sequence was found in a woman between 18 and 29 years old with stable Graves' hyperthyroidism. This chain links TRBV6-2 or TRBV6-3 with TRBJ1-2; maybe TRBD1 (5 bases). The CDR3 reads CASSYYDLTDQYGYTF. The CDR3 nucleotides read TGTGCCAGCAGTTACTACGACCTGACAGACCAATATGGCTACACCTTC.